This TCR beta chain is from a study of shared clonotypes between healthy human individuals. Study-wide findings and caveats: Estimated clonotype richness was generally higher in naive than memory subsets.

Combination of CD45RO+ cells with CCR7-negative CD45RA+ TemRA cells was used for CD8 memory. Assay used: immunoSEQ multiplex PCR; TCRdb lists only in-frame clones, some missing. The sample contains around 100,000 clones, about 70% of which appear only once. This clone turned up a few times. Its target is not known. The CDR3 is made up of 16 amino acids. The sequence was obtained from a woman aged 25 to 39 in good health. The material sequenced was memory CD8+ T cells sorted from blood. The subset was: CD45RO+ cells pooled with CCR7-negative TemRA cells. The chain couples TRBV21-1 to TRBJ1-2; the DNA was not compared with TRBD1, the D call given in the table. TRBV21-1 is noted as a pseudogene. This chain's CDR3 is CASSRDRGQSIYGYTF. The CDR3 DNA is TGTGCCAGCTCCCGGGACAGGGGGCAATCTATCTATGGCTACACCTTC.